This entry describes one T cell receptor (beta chain). Germline CDR1 reads LNHDA; CDR2 reads SQIVND (reference sequence). The J segment lost 2 bases and the V segment lost 3 bases, leaving 7 bases of the junction unmatched. This CDR3 region has 15 residues. The study ran its PCR with 60 Vbeta and 13 Jbeta primers. The method was immunoSEQ multiplex PCR; TCRdb's version includes in-frame clones alone and lacks a portion of them. The data contain about 89,000 clones, 70% to 80% of them singletons. This sample was included in a study of cytomegalovirus exposure and HLA in healthy donors. Material: PBMCs. This TCR derives from a man younger than 45 in good health and CMV-seronegative. The chain uses TRBV19 and TRBJ2-7; 7 positions agree with TRBD2. The CDR3 region has the DNA TGTGCCAGTAGTATGTCGAGGGGAGGGGCCTACGAGCAGTACTTC. This sequence encodes CASSMSRGGAYEQYF.